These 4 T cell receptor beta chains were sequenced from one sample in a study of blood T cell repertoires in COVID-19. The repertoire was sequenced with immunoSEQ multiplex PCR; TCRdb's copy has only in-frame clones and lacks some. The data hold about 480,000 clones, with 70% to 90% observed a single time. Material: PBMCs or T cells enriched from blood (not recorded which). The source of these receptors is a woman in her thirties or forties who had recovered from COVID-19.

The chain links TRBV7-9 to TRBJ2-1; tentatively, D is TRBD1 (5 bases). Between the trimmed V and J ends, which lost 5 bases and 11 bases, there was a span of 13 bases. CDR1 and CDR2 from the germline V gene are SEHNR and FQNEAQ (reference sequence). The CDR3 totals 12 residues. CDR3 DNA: TGTGCCAGCAGCATAGACAGACCCCAGCAGTTCTTC. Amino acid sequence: CASSIDRPQQFF. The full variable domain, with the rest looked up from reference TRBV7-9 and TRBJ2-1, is DTGVSQNPRHKITKRGQNVTFRCDPISEHNRLYWYRQTLGQGPEFLTYFQNEAQLEKSRLLSDRFSAERPKGSFSTLEIQRTEQGDSAMYLCASSIDRPQQFFGPGTRLTVL.

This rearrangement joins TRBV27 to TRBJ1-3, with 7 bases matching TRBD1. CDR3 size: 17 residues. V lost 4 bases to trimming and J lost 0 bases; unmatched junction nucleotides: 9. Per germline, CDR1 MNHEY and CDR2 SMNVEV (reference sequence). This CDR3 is CASSSIYRGSSGNTIYF. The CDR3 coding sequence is TGTGCCAGCAGTTCAATTTACAGGGGAAGCTCTGGAAACACCATATATTTT.

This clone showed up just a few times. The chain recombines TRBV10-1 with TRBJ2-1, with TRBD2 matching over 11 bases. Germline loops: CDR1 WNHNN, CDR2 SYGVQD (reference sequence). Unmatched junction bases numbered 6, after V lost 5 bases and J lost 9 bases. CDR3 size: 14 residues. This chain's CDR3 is CASSTSGSLSEQFF. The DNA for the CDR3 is TGCGCCAGCAGTACTAGCGGGAGCCTTTCTGAGCAGTTCTTC.

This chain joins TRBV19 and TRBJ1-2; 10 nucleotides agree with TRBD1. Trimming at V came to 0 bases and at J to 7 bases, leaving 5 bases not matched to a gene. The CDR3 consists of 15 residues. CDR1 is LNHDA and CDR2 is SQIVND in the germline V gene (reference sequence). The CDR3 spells CASSIERTGGPGYTF. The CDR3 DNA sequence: TGTGCCAGTAGTATAGAGCGGACAGGGGGACCTGGCTACACCTTC.